The text below deals with one T cell receptor (beta chain). Its target is unknown. The data belong to a study of shared clonotypes between healthy human individuals. The wider study: CD8 memory received one plate per donor, CD8 naive two, CD4 memory three and CD4 naive three.

This CDR3 contains 17 residues. From germline, CDR1 is SGHDT and CDR2 YYEEEE. Trimming removed 1 base from V and 4 bases from J; junction bases left unmatched: 11. Study observations and caveats: Sharing across four donors was highest in naive CD4 (around 5%) and lowest in memory CD8 (approximately 0.4%). With few donors, the genetic and exposure-history diversity represented was limited.

Sequencing used immunoSEQ multiplex PCR; TCRdb keeps in-frame clones, though not all of them. Counted here are around 1.1 million clones, 70% to 85% occurring once; the ten biggest clones make up 0.89%. The sequence was obtained from a man aged 18-30 years in good health. Some clones in this sample may be carry-over from other donors' samples. Sequenced input: memory CD4+ T cells from PBMCs. Subset reported: CD45RA-negative fraction. This sequence joins TRBV5-6 and TRBJ2-1; 7 nucleotides agree with TRBD2. As DNA, the CDR3 is TGTGCCAGCAGCTTGACTGGACTAGTTGGTGGGTACAATGAGCAGTTCTTC. It yields the protein CASSLTGLVGGYNEQFF.